The entry below describes one T cell receptor (beta chain). Its antigen is undetermined. The CDR3 runs to 14 residues. The germline gives CDR1 GTSNPN, CDR2 SVGIG (reference sequence). The ends were cut back, 2 bases at V and 6 bases at J, with 11 bases in the middle. This sample was taken from a study of cytotoxic CD8 clonotypes in ibrutinib-treated CLL. Study-level findings and limits: Sampling of sustained-remission and progressing patients occurred at differing times. Contraction or stability on treatment characterized the public clonotypes, which were uncommon.

This table comes from immunoSEQ multiplex PCR, and its TCRdb copy is limited to in-frame clones, with some not included. The sample lists 150,000 or so clones, 75% to 90% seen once, with roughly 2% in the top ten. The V gene is TRBV30, the J gene TRBJ1-6; D not certain. The receptor comes from a human donor with chronic lymphocytic leukemia. This sample comprised PBMCs, obtained after 24 months of ibrutinib treatment. The CDR3 DNA sequence: TGTGCCTGGAGTCCAAGTCCCCTTAATTCACCCCTCCACTTT. Amino acids: CAWSPSPLNSPLHF.